A single sample gave rise to the 5 T cell receptor beta chains below, sequenced in a study of T cell repertoires and HLA-DP antigens. Their antigens remain unidentified. The method was immunoSEQ multiplex PCR; TCRdb's version includes in-frame clones alone and lacks a portion of them. The sample records approximately 86,000 clones, approximately 86% being singletons. Material: CD4+ T cells from PBMCs. The receptors come from a man aged 45-65 years in good health and CMV-seronegative.

This clone was seen only once. The chain is built from TRBV9 and TRBJ1-2; 8 positions agree with TRBD1. The CDR3 is 15 residues long. CDR1 is SGDLS and CDR2 is YYNGEE in the germline V gene. Losses at the gene ends were 5 bases for V and 3 bases for J; bases not matched to a gene: 9. The chain's CDR3 is CASSATGAVDYGYTF. The CDR3 nucleotides are TGTGCCAGCAGTGCGACAGGGGCAGTCGACTATGGCTACACCTTC.

V and J are TRBV5-1 and TRBJ2-3; TRBD1 might be the D (7 bases). The V end was cut by 4 bases, the J end by 5 bases, with 11 bases between. The CDR3 consists of 13 residues. Germline CDR1 reads SGHRS; CDR2 reads YFSETQ. The DNA of the CDR3 is TGCGCCAGCAGCCCCCAGGGGGGAGATACGCAGTATTTT. It encodes CASSPQGGDTQYF.

The V and J genes are TRBV6-5 and TRBJ1-1; D unresolved. Germline V gives CDR1 MNHEY, CDR2 SVGAGI. The CDR3 sequence is 14 residues long. V was cut by 5 bases and J by 0 bases, with 10 bases left in between. CDR3: CASSIHRLNTEAFF. In nucleotides, the CDR3 is TGTGCCAGCAGTATTCACAGACTGAACACTGAAGCTTTCTTT.

The chain employs TRBV5-1 and TRBJ2-3, with TRBD1 matching over 9 bases. The CDR3 is 14 residues long. V lost 4 bases to trimming and J lost 5 bases; unmatched junction nucleotides: 5. Germline V lookup: CDR1 SGHRS, CDR2 YFSETQ. The CDR3 protein is CASSRDRELDTQYF. CDR3 bases: TGCGCCAGCAGCCGGGACAGGGAGCTAGATACGCAGTATTTT.

This clone was counted a single time. Additional DNA sequences in this sample encode the identical CDR3. The chain uses TRBV7-2 and TRBJ1-3; no reliable D call. The CDR3 has 14 residues. V was trimmed by 1 base and J by 1 base, leaving 5 bases between them. The germline V gene encodes CDR1 SGHTA and CDR2 FQGNSA. CDR3 sequence: CASSLEGSGNTIYF. CDR3 nucleotide sequence: TGTGCCAGCAGCTTAGAAGGATCTGGAAACACCATATATTTT.